This T cell receptor (beta chain) was observed in a study of control samples from healthy donors and cancer patients. This clone was found once. Repertoires were generated with immunoSEQ multiplex PCR, while TCRdb's copy carries only in-frame clones and drops some. Here the sample spans 100,000 to 150,000 clones, approximately 90% being singletons. With V trimmed by 6 bases and J by 5 bases, 10 bases remained unmatched. This CDR3 is 15 amino acids long. Germline CDR1 MNHEY, CDR2 SVGAGI. Material: blood. The sequence was obtained from a man between 18 and 35 years old in good health. J is TRBJ1-5 and V is TRBV6-5; 7 bases are a match to TRBD1. CDR3 region: CASSPDRRRDQPQHF. In DNA, the CDR3 is TGTGCCAGCAGCCCGGACAGGAGAAGGGATCAGCCCCAGCATTTT.